This TCR beta chain was obtained from a study of T cell responses to AZD1222 COVID-19 vaccine. Assay used: immunoSEQ multiplex PCR; TCRdb lists only in-frame clones, some missing. The data contain around 97,000 clones, less than 95% of them seen just once; the ten biggest clones take up 4% to 5.5%. This CDR3 is built from 14 residues. CDR1 and CDR2 from the germline V gene are SNHLY and FYNNEI. The ends were cut back, 2 bases at V and 3 bases at J, with 10 bases in the middle. Sequenced here: peripheral blood, sampled on day 0 of AZD1222 vaccination. V is TRBV2 and J is TRBJ1-2, with a possible D match to TRBD1 (5 bases). The sequence came from an adult in good health. CDR3 amino acids: CASSEQGADYGYTF. The CDR3 DNA reads as TGTGCCAGCAGTGAACAGGGCGCGGACTATGGCTACACCTTC.